This T cell receptor (beta chain) was recorded in a study of control samples from healthy donors and cancer patients. The CDR3 is made up of 14 amino acids. Trimming removed 1 base at V and 9 bases at J, with 10 bases between. The germline V gene encodes CDR1 SEHNR and CDR2 FQNEAQ (reference sequence). The protocol was immunoSEQ multiplex PCR, while the TCRdb copy is restricted to in-frame clones and leaves out a portion. The data hold around 250,000 clones, with about 80% observed a single time. The sequenced sample was PBMCs. The genes are TRBV7-9 and TRBJ1-6; D unclear. This receptor was taken from a woman in her sixties with lung cancer. CDR3 protein: CASSLEVGSSPLHF. Written as DNA, the CDR3 is TGTGCCAGCAGCTTAGAAGTGGGTAGTTCACCCCTCCACTTT.